This entry lists 11 T cell receptor beta chains sequenced from one sample in a study of shared clonotypes between healthy human individuals. Only in-frame clones appear in the TCRdb table, and some are missing; sequencing was by immunoSEQ multiplex PCR. The table shows 110,000 or so clones, with more than 65% occurring only once. The specimen was memory CD8+ T cells sorted from blood. Stated subset: CD45RO+ cells pooled with CCR7-negative TemRA cells. The receptors here all came from a woman aged 25 to 45 in good health.

This clone was seen a few times. The chain employs TRBV7-3 and TRBJ2-1; 11 bases agree with TRBD1. The length of the CDR3 is 15 residues. The V segment lost 5 bases and the J segment 9 bases; nucleotides outside the gene matches: 9. Germline V gene sequence: CDR1 SGHTA, CDR2 FQGTGA. The CDR3: CASSPGTGGLTEQFF. The DNA for the CDR3 is TGTGCCAGCAGCCCGGGGACAGGGGGACTCACTGAGCAGTTCTTC.

The gene calls are TRBV6-7 and TRBJ2-1; tentative D call: TRBD1 (6 bases). TRBV6-7 is placed among ORFs of uncertain function. The V end lost 0 bases, the J end lost 6 bases, and 15 bases lay between the germline ends. The CDR3 runs 16 residues. CDR3: CASSYSNTGHPNEQFF. The CDR3 region has the DNA TGTGCCAGCAGTTACTCGAATACAGGGCACCCCAATGAGCAGTTCTTC.

This clone has a single count. This chain joins TRBV29-1 and TRBJ2-6; D is perhaps TRBD2 (6 bases). The CDR3 has 15 amino acids. Germline lookup yields CDR1 SQVTM and CDR2 ANQGSEA. V was cut by 3 bases and J by 4 bases, with 13 bases left in between. The CDR3, as DNA: TGCAGCGTTGAGATGGGGGGTTCCGGGGCCAACGTCCTGACTTTC. Residues: CSVEMGGSGANVLTF. The full variable domain, its missing parts supplied by reference TRBV29-1 and TRBJ2-6, is SAVISQKPSRDICQRGTSLTIQCQVDSQVTMMFWYRQQPGQSLTLIATANQGSEATYESGFVIDKFPISRPNLTFSTLTVSNMSPEDSSIYLCSVEMGGSGANVLTFGAGSRLTVL.

The chain links TRBV11-3 to TRBJ1-5; D perhaps matches TRBD1 (5 bases). V was cut by 5 bases and J by 2 bases, with 16 bases left in between. The CDR3 totals 16 residues. Germline V gene lookup returns CDR1 SGHNT and CDR2 YENEEA. The CDR3 DNA reads TGTGCCAGCAGCGTCCGGGGGGGGATGGGCAATCAGCCCCAGCATTTT. Protein sequence: CASSVRGGMGNQPQHF.

The J gene is TRBJ2-7, the V gene TRBV6-6; TRBD1 agrees at 9 bases. This CDR3 spans 15 amino acids. The trim removed 7 bases at V and 6 bases at J, leaving 13 bases unmatched. Germline V gives CDR1 MNHNY, CDR2 SVGAGI (reference sequence). The CDR3 DNA is TGTGCCAGCAACCAAAAGGGACAGGGTTCACGCGAGCAGTACTTC. Its translation: CASNQKGQGSREQYF.

This clone has at least ten counts. This chain joins TRBV27 and TRBJ2-3; D possibly corresponds to TRBD2 (6 bases). The V end lost 6 bases, the J end lost 2 bases, and 21 bases lay between the germline ends. This CDR3 is 17 amino acids long. Germline loops: CDR1 MNHEY, CDR2 SMNVEV (reference sequence). Here the CDR3 DNA reads TGTGCCAGCAGCCTTTTAGCGGAATCCTCTAACACAGATACGCAGTATTTT. This gives the protein CASSLLAESSNTDTQYF.

This chain's CDR3 is CASSYGRGNEQYF. CDR3 nucleotides: TGTGCCAGCAGTTATGGCAGGGGAAACGAGCAGTACTTC. The V and J genes are TRBV28 and TRBJ2-7; D perhaps matches TRBD1 (6 bases). V lost 4 bases, J lost 5 bases, and 12 bases lay in between. The CDR3 is 13 residues long. CDR1 MDHEN and CDR2 SYDVKM come from the germline V gene.

Concerning this clone itself: One junction end does not reproduce the germline sequence, and a read error may be involved. The J gene is TRBJ2-7, the V gene TRBV27; TRBD2 aligns across 11 bases. In germline, CDR1 is MNHEY, CDR2 SMNVEV (reference sequence). This CDR3 is built from 18 residues. The CDR3 region has the DNA TGTGCCAGCAGTTTAGCTAGCGGGAGGATTTACCAATTATGGGGGGGTACCTTC. It yields the protein CASSLASGRIYQLWGGTF.

In its sample, this clone was seen a few times. The CDR3 DNA follows: TGCGCCAGCACCTCCGTTGACCTCTCTGGGGCCAACGTCCTGACTTTC. Translating it yields CASTSVDLSGANVLTF. This sequence joins TRBV5-1 and TRBJ2-6; D remains ambiguous. Between the trimmed V and J ends, which lost 6 bases and 0 bases, there was a span of 13 bases. Looked up from germline, CDR1 is SGHRS and CDR2 is YFSETQ. The length of the CDR3 is 16 residues.

The sample holds one count of this clone. The CDR3 here is CASRQLYSGANVLTF. The DNA for the CDR3 is TGTGCCAGCAGACAACTCTACTCTGGGGCCAACGTCCTGACTTTC. V usage is TRBV28 and J usage is TRBJ2-6; no reliable D call. V lost 6 bases, J lost 0 bases, and 9 bases lay in between. CDR1 is MDHEN and CDR2 is SYDVKM in the germline V gene. The CDR3 contains 15 residues.

This chain uses TRBV7-9 with TRBJ2-7; D unclear. Germline CDR1 and CDR2: SEHNR and FQNEAQ (reference sequence). V was clipped by 3 bases and J by 3 bases, with 9 bases between them. The CDR3 has 13 residues. In DNA, the CDR3 is TGTGCCAGCAGCTTGTTGACTGACTACGAGCAGTACTTC. This sequence encodes CASSLLTDYEQYF.